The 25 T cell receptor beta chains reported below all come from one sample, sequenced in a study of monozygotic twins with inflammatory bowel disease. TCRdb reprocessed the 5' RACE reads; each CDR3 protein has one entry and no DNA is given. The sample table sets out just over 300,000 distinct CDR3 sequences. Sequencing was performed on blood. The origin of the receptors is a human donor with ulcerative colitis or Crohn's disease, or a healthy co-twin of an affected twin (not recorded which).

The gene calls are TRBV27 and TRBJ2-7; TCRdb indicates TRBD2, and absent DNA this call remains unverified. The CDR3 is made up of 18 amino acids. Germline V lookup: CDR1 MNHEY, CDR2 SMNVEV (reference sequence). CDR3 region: CASRVLGSGTSVSYEQYF.

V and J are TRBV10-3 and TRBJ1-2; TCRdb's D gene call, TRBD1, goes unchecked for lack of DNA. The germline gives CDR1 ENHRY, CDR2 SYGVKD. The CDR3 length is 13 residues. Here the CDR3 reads CAISERQVHGYTF.

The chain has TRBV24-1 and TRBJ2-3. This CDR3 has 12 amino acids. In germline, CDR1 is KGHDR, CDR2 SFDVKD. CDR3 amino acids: CATHDSTDTQYF.

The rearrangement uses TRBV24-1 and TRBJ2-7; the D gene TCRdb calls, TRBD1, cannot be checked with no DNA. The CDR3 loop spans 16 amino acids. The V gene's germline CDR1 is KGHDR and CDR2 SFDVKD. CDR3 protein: CATSDVGLLGTERRYF.

CDR3 region: CASSLRRDRGHNHYSNQPQHF. This chain connects TRBV7-3 to TRBJ1-5; TCRdb lists TRBD1, though no DNA is available to test this call. The germline V gene has CDR1 SGHTA and CDR2 FQGTGA. The CDR3 covers 21 residues.

CDR3 sequence reads: CSARGLGVGDGYTF. The genes are TRBV20-1 and TRBJ1-2; the D call from TCRdb, TRBD1, cannot be confirmed without DNA. The CDR3 spans 14 residues. CDR1 is DFQATT, CDR2 SNEGSKA, per germline (reference sequence).

The CDR3 loop is CASNWGGAGQETQYF. This chain uses TRBV5-1 with TRBJ2-5; the D call of TRBD1 rests on TCRdb alone, since no DNA is present to check it. The CDR3 runs to 15 residues. Germline V gene lookup returns CDR1 SGHRS and CDR2 YFSETQ.

This CDR3 reads CASSLLPQARGYTF. V is TRBV7-9 and J is TRBJ1-2; the TCRdb D gene call, TRBD1, has no DNA to confirm it. The CDR3 totals 14 residues. CDR1 is SEHNR, CDR2 FQNEAQ, per germline (reference sequence). Full variable domain (rest looked up from reference TRBV7-9 and TRBJ1-2): DTGVSQNPRHKITKRGQNVTFRCDPISEHNRLYWYRQTLGQGPEFLTYFQNEAQLEKSRLLSDRFSAERPKGSFSTLEIQRTEQGDSAMYLCASSLLPQARGYTFGSGTRLTVV.

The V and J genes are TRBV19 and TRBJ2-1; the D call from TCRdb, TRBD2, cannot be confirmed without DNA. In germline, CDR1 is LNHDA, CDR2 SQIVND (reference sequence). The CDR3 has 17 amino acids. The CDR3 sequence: CASTRAGTSMGYNEQFF.

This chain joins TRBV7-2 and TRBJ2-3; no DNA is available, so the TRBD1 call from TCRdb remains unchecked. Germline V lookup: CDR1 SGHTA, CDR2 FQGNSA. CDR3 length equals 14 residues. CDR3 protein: CASSWGGRPDTQYF.

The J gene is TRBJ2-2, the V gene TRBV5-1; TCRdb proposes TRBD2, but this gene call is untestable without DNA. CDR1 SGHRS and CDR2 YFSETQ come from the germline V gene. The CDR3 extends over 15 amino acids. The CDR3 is CASTQGGRATGELFF.

The CDR3 reads CASSSAGTGIIKLFF. This chain links TRBV28 with TRBJ1-4; TCRdb calls TRBD1, which cannot be checked without DNA. This CDR3 has 15 residues. Germline V gives CDR1 MDHEN, CDR2 SYDVKM.

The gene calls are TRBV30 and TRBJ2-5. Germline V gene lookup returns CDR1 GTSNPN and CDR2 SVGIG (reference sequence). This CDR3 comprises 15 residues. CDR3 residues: CAWSVAGGTKKTQYF.

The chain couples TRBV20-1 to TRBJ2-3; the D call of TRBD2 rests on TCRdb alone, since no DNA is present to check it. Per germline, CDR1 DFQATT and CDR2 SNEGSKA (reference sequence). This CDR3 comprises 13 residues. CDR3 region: CSANNLPTDTQYF.

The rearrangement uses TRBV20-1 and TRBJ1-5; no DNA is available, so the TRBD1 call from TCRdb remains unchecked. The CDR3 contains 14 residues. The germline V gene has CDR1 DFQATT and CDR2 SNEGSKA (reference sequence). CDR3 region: CSAPGGLTNQPQHF.

The CDR3 region is CASSLAPKNTGELFF. The V gene is TRBV7-7, the J gene TRBJ2-2. CDR1 SSHAT and CDR2 FNYEAQ come from the germline V gene (reference sequence). The CDR3 sequence is 15 residues long.

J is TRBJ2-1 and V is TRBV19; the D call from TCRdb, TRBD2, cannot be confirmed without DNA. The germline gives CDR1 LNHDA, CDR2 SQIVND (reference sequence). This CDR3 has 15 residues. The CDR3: CASRGPYGAYNEQFF.

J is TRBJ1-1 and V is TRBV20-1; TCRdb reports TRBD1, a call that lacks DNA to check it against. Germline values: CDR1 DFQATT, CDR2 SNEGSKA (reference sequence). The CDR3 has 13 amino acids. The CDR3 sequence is CSARGRLNTEAFF.

CDR3 amino acids: CSARRLSTDTQYF. The V gene is TRBV20-1, the J gene TRBJ2-3. The CDR3 has 13 residues. Germline CDR1 reads DFQATT; CDR2 reads SNEGSKA (reference sequence).

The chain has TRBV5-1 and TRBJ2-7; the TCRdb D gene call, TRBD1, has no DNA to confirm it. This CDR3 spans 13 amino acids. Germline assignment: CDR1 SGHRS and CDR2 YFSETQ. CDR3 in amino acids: CATRRDRSYEQYF.

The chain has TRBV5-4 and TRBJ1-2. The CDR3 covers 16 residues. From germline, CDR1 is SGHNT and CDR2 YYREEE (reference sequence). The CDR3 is CASSLAGQKVNYGYTF.

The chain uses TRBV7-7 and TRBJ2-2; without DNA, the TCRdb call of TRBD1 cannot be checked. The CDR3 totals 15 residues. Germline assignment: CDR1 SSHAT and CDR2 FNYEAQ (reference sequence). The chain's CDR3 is CASSLGTGFTGELFF.

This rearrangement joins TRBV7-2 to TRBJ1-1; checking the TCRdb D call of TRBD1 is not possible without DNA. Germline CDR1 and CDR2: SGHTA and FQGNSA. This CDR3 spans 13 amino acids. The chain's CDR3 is CASKGQLNTEAFF.

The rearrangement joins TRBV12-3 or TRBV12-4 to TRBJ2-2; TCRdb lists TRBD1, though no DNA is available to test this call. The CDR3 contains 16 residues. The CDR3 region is CASRQPGSGAAGELFF.

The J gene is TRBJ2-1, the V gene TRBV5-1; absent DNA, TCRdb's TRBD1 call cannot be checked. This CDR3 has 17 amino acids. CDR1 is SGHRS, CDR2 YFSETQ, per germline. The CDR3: CASTPVPLRGGYNEQFF.